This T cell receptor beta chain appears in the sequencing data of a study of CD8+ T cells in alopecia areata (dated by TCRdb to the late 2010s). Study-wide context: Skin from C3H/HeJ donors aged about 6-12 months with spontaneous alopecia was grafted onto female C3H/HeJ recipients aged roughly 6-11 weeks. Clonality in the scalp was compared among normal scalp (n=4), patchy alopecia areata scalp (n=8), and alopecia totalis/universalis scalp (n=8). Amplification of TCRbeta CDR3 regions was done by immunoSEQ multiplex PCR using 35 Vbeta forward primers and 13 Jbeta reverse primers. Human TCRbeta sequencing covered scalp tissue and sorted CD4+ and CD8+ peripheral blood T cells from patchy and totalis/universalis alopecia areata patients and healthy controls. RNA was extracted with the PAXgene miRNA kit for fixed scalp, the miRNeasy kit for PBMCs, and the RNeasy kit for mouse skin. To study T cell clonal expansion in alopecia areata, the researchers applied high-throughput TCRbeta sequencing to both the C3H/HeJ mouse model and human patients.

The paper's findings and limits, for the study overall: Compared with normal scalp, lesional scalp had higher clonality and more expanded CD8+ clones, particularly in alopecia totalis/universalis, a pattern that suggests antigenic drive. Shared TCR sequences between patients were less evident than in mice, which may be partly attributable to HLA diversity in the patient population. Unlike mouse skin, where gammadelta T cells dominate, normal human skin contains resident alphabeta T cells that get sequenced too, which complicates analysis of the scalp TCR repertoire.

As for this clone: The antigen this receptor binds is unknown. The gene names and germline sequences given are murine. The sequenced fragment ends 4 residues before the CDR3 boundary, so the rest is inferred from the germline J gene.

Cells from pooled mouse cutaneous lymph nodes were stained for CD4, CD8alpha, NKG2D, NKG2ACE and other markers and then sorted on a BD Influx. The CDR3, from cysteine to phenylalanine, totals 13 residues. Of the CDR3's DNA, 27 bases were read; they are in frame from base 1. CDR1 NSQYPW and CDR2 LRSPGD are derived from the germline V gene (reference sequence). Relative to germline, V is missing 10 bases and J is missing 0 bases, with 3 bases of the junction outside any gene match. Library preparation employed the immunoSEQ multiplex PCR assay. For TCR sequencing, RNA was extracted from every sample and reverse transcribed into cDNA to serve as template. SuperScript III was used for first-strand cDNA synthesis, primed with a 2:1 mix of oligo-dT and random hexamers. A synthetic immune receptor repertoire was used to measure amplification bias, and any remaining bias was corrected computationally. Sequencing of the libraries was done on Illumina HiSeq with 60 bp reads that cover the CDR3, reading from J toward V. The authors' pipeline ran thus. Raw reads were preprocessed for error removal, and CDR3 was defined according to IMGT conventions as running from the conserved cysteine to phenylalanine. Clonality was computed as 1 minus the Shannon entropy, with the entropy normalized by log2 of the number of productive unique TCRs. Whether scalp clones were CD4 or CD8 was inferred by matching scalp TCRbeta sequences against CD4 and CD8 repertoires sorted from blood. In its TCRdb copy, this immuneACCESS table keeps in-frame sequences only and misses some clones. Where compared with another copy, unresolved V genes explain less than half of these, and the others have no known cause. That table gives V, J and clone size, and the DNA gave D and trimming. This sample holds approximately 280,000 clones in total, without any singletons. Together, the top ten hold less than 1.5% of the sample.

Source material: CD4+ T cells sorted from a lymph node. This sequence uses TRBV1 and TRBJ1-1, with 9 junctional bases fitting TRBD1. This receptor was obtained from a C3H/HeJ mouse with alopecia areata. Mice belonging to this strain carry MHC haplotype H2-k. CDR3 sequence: CTSGTGSNTEVFF. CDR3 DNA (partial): TGCACCTCCGGGACAGGGTCAAACACA.